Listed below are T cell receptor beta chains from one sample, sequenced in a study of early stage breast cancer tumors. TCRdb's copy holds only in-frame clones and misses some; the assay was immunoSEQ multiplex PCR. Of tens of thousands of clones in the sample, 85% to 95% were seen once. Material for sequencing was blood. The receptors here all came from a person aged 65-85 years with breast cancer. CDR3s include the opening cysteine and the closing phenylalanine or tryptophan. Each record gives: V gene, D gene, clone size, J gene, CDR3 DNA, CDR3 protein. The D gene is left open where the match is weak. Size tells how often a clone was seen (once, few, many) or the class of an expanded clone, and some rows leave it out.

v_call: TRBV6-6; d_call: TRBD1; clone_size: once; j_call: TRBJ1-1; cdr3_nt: TGTGCCAGTACCGACAGGGTCGCTGAAGCTTTCTTT; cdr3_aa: CASTDRVAEAFF
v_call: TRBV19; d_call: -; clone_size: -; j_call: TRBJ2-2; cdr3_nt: TGTGCCAGTACCCGGAACACCGGGGAGCTGTTTTTT; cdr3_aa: CASTRNTGELFF
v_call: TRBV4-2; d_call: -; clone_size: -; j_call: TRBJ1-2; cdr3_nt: TGTGCCAGCAGCCAAATGGGGAGGGAGGAGGGCTACACCTTC; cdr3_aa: CASSQMGREEGYTF
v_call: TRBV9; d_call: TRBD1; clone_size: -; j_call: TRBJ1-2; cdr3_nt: TGTGCCAGCAGCCCGAGCCGGACAGGGGGCTATGGCTACACCTTC; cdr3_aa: CASSPSRTGGYGYTF
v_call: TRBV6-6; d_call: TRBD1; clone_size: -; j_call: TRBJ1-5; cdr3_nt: TGTGCCAGCGCCAGGACAGGGGCCATGGGTCAGCCCCAGCATTTT; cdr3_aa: CASARTGAMGQPQHF
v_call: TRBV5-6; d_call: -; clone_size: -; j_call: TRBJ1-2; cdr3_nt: TGTGCCAGCAGCTTGGGGACTGGGGGGGCAATTGGCTACACCTTC; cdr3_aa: CASSLGTGGAIGYTF
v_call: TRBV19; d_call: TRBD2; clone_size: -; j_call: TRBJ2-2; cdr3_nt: TGTGCCAGTACTAGGACTAGCGGGGGCCTGAACACCGGGGAGCTGTTTTTT; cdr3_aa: CASTRTSGGLNTGELFF
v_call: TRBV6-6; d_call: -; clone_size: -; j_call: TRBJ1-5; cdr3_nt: TGTGCCAGCAGCGTTCTGAGGGATCAGCCCCAGCATTTT; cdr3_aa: CASSVLRDQPQHF
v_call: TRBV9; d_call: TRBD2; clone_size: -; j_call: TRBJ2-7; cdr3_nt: TGTGCCACTGGCGGGGGTCCATCCGGCGAGCAGTACTTC; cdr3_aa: CATGGGPSGEQYF
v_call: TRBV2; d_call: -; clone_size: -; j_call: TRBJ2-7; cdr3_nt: TGTGCCAGCAGTGAAATCCTCGAGCAGTACTTC; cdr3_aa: CASSEILEQYF
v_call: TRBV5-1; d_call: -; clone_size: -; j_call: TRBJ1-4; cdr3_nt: TGCGCCAGCAGCTTGGAGGGGGGGGCGTATGAAAAACTGTTTTTT; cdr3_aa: CASSLEGGAYEKLFF
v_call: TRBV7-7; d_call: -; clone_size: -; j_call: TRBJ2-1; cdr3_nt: TGTGCCAGCAGCTTAAGCCGGGGCTCCTACAATGAGCAGTTCTTC; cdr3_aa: CASSLSRGSYNEQFF
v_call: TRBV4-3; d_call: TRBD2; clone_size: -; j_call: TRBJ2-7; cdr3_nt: TGCGCCAGCAGCCAGGAAGGGACTAGCGGACCCTACGAGCAGTACTTC; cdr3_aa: CASSQEGTSGPYEQYF
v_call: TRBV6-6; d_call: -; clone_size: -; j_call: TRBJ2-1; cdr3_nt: TGTGCCAGCAGTTACTCGGTGGGGAGCTCCTACAATGAGCAGTTCTTC; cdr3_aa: CASSYSVGSSYNEQFF
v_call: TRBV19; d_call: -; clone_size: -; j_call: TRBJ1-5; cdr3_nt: TGTGCCAGTAGTATGGGGAGGGACCAGCCCCAGCATTTT; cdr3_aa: CASSMGRDQPQHF
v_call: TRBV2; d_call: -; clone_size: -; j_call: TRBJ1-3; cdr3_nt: TGTGCCAGCAGACACAGGGACTCTGGAAACACCATATATTTT; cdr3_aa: CASRHRDSGNTIYF
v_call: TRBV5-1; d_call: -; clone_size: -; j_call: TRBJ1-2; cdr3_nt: TGCGCCAGCAGCTTGGCCCCGGGGAATGGAGGCTACACCTTC; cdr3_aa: CASSLAPGNGGYTF
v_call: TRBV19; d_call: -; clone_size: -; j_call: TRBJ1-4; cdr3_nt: TGTGCCAGCCGGGGAGATCCAACTAATGAAAAACTGTTTTTT; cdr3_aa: CASRGDPTNEKLFF
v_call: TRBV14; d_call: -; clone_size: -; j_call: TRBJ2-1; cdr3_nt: TGTGCCAGCAGCCGACCGGGACTTCTTACGAATGAGCAGTTCTTC; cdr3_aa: CASSRPGLLTNEQFF
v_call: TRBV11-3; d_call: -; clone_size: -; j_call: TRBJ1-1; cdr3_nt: TGTGCCAGCAGCTTACAGGGCGGAGACACTGAAGCTTTCTTT; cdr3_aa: CASSLQGGDTEAFF
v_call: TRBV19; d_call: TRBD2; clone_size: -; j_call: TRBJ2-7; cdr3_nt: TGTGCCAGTAGTAAACTAGCGGACTCCTACGAGCAGTACTTC; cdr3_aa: CASSKLADSYEQYF
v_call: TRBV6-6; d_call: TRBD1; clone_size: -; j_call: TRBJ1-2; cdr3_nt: TGTGCCAGCAGTTACTCAGAGGGGGCTGGCGGCTACACCTTC; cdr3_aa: CASSYSEGAGGYTF
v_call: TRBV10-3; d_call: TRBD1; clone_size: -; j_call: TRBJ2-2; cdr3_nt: TGTGCCATCAGCTCCGGGACAGATAACACCGGGGAGCTGTTTTTT; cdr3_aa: CAISSGTDNTGELFF
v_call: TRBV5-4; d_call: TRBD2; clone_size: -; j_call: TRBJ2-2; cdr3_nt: TGTGCCAGCAGCTCTGAGACTAGCAGCACGAACACCGGGGAGCTGTTTTTT; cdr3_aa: CASSSETSSTNTGELFF
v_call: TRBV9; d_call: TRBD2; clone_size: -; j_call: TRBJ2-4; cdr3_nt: TGTGCCAGCAGCGTGGCTGCCGGGACTAGAAACATTCAGTACTTC; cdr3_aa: CASSVAAGTRNIQYF
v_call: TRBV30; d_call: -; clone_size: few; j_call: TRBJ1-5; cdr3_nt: TGTGCCTGGGCTACAGGGCCCGGGCCCCAGCATTTT; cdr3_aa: CAWATGPGPQHF
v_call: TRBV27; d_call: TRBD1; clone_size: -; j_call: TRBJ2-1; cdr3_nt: TGTGCCAGCAGCGTACAGGGGGCCTATGAGCAGTTCTTC; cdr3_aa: CASSVQGAYEQFF
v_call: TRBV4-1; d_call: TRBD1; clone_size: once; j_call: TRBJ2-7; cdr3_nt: TGCGCCAGCAGCCAGCCCGGGACAGGGGGGTCCGAGCAGTACTTC; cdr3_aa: CASSQPGTGGSEQYF
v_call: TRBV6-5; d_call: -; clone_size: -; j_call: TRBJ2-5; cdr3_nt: TGTGCCAGCAGCCAGGGGGAGACCCAGTACTTC; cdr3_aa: CASSQGETQYF
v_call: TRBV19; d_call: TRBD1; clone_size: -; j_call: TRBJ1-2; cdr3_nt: TGTGCCAGTATCGCGGGACAGGGGGCGTCTGGCTACACCTTC; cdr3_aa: CASIAGQGASGYTF
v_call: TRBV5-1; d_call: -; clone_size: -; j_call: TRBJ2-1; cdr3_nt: TGCGCCAGCAGCTTGCTTCCCCAAGGGAGTTCGGGAAATGAGCAGTTCTTC; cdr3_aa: CASSLLPQGSSGNEQFF
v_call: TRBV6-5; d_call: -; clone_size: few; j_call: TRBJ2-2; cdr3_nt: TGTGCCAGCAGCGGGGACACCGGGGAGCTGTTTTTT; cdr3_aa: CASSGDTGELFF
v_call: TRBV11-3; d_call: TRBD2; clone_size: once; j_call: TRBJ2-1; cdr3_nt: TGTGCCAGCAGCCCTGGACTAGCGGGAGGGCCGTACGATGAGCAGTTCTTC; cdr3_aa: CASSPGLAGGPYDEQFF
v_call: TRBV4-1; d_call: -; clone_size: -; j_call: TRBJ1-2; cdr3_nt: TGCGCCAGCAGCCCACAAAAACAGGGCGACGGCTACACCTTC; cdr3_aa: CASSPQKQGDGYTF
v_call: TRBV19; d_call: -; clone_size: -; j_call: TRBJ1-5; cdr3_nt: TGTGCCAGTAGTATATTGGGGGGTGGCAATCAGCCCCAGCATTTT; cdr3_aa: CASSILGGGNQPQHF
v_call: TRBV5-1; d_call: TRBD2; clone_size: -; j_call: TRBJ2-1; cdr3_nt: TGCGCCAGCAGCTTGGTGTCTAGCGGGGGTTTTGAGCAGTTCTTC; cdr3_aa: CASSLVSSGGFEQFF
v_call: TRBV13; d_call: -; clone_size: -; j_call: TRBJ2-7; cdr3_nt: TGTGCCAGCAGCTTAGGCCTCCACGAGCAGTACTTC; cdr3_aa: CASSLGLHEQYF